One T cell receptor beta chain is described in this entry. The method was immunoSEQ multiplex PCR; TCRdb's version includes in-frame clones alone and lacks a portion of them. Counted here are 200,000 to 250,000 clones, 85% to 90% occurring once; the ten biggest clones make up around 5.9%. The data stem from a study of blood T cell repertoires in COVID-19. Whole-study context: The cDNA or gDNA used as material had been derived from T cells, B-cell-depleted T cells, or PBMCs.

This CDR3 is built from 13 residues. The germline V gene has CDR1 LGHDT and CDR2 YNNKEL (reference sequence). The V and J ends lost 3 bases and 8 bases respectively, with 11 bases between them. Sequenced material: peripheral blood. The chain recombines TRBV3-1 (or the pseudogene TRBV3-2) with TRBJ2-1; D uncertain. This sequence was found in a man between 60 and 70 years old with acute or convalescent COVID-19. Here the CDR3 reads CASSHQRRDEQFF. The CDR3 coding sequence is TGTGCCAGCAGCCACCAGAGACGGGATGAGCAGTTCTTC.